This record covers a single T cell receptor (beta chain). The target of this receptor is not known. No base-level quality is on record; no much larger clone is a single base apart. The data are from a study of cytomegalovirus exposure and HLA in healthy donors (dated by TCRdb to between 2016 and 2019). At the level of the whole study: An earlier analysis of roughly 610 of the donors reported about 260 Gb of sequence data and 95 million to 140 million unique TCR beta sequences obtained from some 170 million T cells. An early release covering about 600 HLA-typed donors comprised about 300 gigabases of sequencing data and 85 million to 100 million unique TCR sequences. Of the roughly 400 genotyped donors, less than 85% were placed in the genetic ancestry cluster associated with self-reported Caucasian donors. The aim of the study was to test whether cataloging public T cell receptors could identify signatures of past pathogen exposure. The study used immunosequencing to profile the T cell repertoires of 600 to 850 subjects and linked those repertoires to cytomegalovirus serostatus. In addition to the first cohort of 650 to 800 subjects, a separate validation cohort of 130 or so different subjects was used. To predict cytomegalovirus infection status, the study combined high-throughput TCR immunosequencing, statistical association of individual TCRs with disease status, and machine learning. A later analysis re-analyzed previously published TCR beta repertoires from 600 to 850 donors and added high-resolution HLA genotyping to study TCR occurrence patterns. The later analysis used no new phenotypic data to find candidate immune exposures, relying instead on TCR beta sequences and their occurrence across donors. To decide whether each TCR beta V gene segment behaved as functional or pseudogenic, an earlier analysis of 587 of the donors relied on high-throughput TCR beta sequencing. Alongside the repertoire data, information on donor age, sex, ethnicity and CMV serostatus was compiled. In a later genetic analysis, genome-wide SNP genotypes for about 60% of the 666 donors were used, and that subset was treated as a discovery cohort. Every repertoire in the discovery cohort had been generated on one and the same sequencing platform. Both class I and class II loci were covered by HLA typing, at four-digit resolution. The number of typed donors differed by locus: roughly 620-640 for A, B, C, DRB1 and DQB1; 500 to 550 for DQA1; 606 for DPA1; and some 430 for DPB1. Roughly 5 DR-DQ haplotypes were handled as single units for association and clustering because linkage in the cohort was strong. Among 300 to 450 genotyped donors of the cohort, an average of about 240,000 unique TCR beta nucleotide sequences were sequenced per donor, roughly 20% of them non-productive. Broader findings and caveats from the paper: According to a later analysis, TCR association rates differed among HLA loci, with DRB1 alleles showing the most associated TCRs and HLA-C alleles showing the fewest. Linkage disequilibrium might explain the correlated functional status among segregating V segments, but an unknown experimental factor could not be excluded. A later genetic analysis associated a missense DCLRE1C variant with V-gene and J-gene trimming of TCR beta chains, and an independent cohort replicated the association. Because counts were too low, approximately 18 rarely observed V segments, including chromosome 9 orphons, were excluded from the earlier analysis of 587 of the donors. A cluster of highly shared sequence variants was judged likely to be a technical artifact of the sequencing pipeline. In a later analysis, most CMV-associated TCR beta chains were found to appear HLA-restricted, with HLA associations seemingly driven largely by CMV exposure. A further reported finding was that TCR beta sequences accurately predicted the HLA-A and HLA-B alleles for most subjects in the first cohort. The study listed 170 or so TCR beta chains as associated with cytomegalovirus. Presence/absence analyses assumed roughly uniform sequencing depth across donors, an assumption that may not hold. Most TCR sequences were observed very rarely across donors, whereas some public TCRs were present in many individuals. This cohort had only TCR beta chains sequenced, and the lack of alpha or paired-chain data limited which features could be detected. In a later analysis, HLA-associated TCR beta chains were found to be more clonally expanded and to have lower generation probabilities than equally common non-associated chains. An earlier analysis of approximately 530 of the donors showed that most TCR beta V segments appeared in productive rearrangements either about 87% or about 30% of the time, which broadly matched IMGT annotations. Assigning TCR associations to individual alleles was difficult when HLA alleles, especially DR and DQ, strongly co-occurred. According to a later genetic analysis, donors in an Asian-associated ancestry cluster had fewer N-insertions in productive TCRs than the approximately 700-donor mean. In both the original and validation cohorts, the classifier was reported to diagnose cytomegalovirus status with high specificity and sensitivity. Because the 87-base-pair reads could not distinguish some IMGT-functional V segments, including TRBV6-2 and TRBV6-3, those segments were excluded. For the cohort, immune exposure information was limited to CMV serostatus. A few of the identified cytomegalovirus-associated TCR beta chains were confirmed in vitro to be specific for cytomegalovirus antigens. In a later analysis, around 17,000 TCR beta sequences were associated with specific HLA alleles at a false discovery rate of 0.05. HLA typing was unavailable for some donors at each locus, so association tests used only the typed subset. It was suggested by the authors that the approach could potentially be generalized to other disease states and immunological phenotypes. In a later analysis, several top co-occurrence clusters were reported to appear linked to parvovirus B19, influenza, CMV and Epstein-Barr virus.

For CDR1 and CDR2, the germline V gene (reference sequence) lists WNHNN and SYGVQD. From the cysteine up to the phenylalanine, the CDR3 has a length of 14 residues. Only the CDR3 region is kept as DNA, spanning 42 bases read in frame from base 1. Ends trimmed: V by 1 base, J by 8 bases; bases unmatched to a gene: 5. The cohort comprised 550 to 700 healthy bone marrow donors. At the time of sampling, every cohort member was nominally healthy, though immune exposures that went unrecorded were likely present. The donor tested CMV seronegative and was one of the 352 seronegative cohort members. Each donor provided a peripheral blood sample, and peripheral blood mononuclear cells were used for TCR beta sequencing. Genomic DNA was extracted from the blood cell samples with the Qiagen DNeasy Blood Extraction Kit. Libraries were prepared through the immunoSEQ multiplex PCR assay. For the multiplex PCR, a mixture combining 60 forward primers for TCR Vbeta segments and 13 reverse primers for TCR Jbeta segments was used. Amplification of the CDR3 region of rearranged TCR beta genes was performed with a multiplex PCR assay on genomic DNA. On the Illumina HiSeq System, the amplified TCR beta libraries were sequenced as 87-base-pair reads. The study's own analysis went as follows. Across the roughly 670 repertoires, a later analysis counted approximately 75 million unique TCR beta chains, roughly 11 million of which were shared by at least two donors. A nearest-neighbor algorithm error-corrected the raw reads and collapsed the reads into unique sequences, merging closely related sequences to remove PCR and sequencing errors. V, D and J gene segments were assigned by aligning CDR3 sequences to IMGT reference sequences. For a sequence to be retained, a match of at least six nucleotides was required to both a V gene segment and a J gene segment. A rearrangement was called productive if the CDR3 had no stop codons and remained in frame with V and J, and every other rearrangement was called non-productive. CDR3 was defined according to IMGT convention as the region running from the second conserved V-encoded cysteine to the conserved J-encoded phenylalanine. Sequences without an unambiguous match to a single V gene segment were excluded from the earlier analysis of 450 to 750 of the donors. In an earlier analysis of a few hundred of the donors, V segments were called functional above 56.7% productive rearrangements and were called segregating when the between-donor standard deviation exceeded 5%. A statistical classification framework was built to diagnose cytomegalovirus status from the catalog of TCR beta chain sequences. A later analysis assigned V and J genes by comparing TCR nucleotide sequences with IMGT/GENE-DB human TR gene sequences. In a later analysis, CDR3 sequences and most-parsimonious VDJ recombination scenarios were assigned using the TCRdist pipeline. In a later analysis, each TCR beta chain was defined by its CDR3 amino acid sequence together with its V-gene family, and reads without a unique V-gene family were excluded. A later analysis removed 550 to 700 highly shared, low-generation-probability nucleotide sequences to deal with suspected cross-contamination and a sequencing artifact. A later analysis calculated a clonal expansion index for each public chain from normalized within-repertoire ranks of inferred template counts. A later analysis computed generation probabilities with a VDJ recombination model fitted to out-of-frame rearrangements, and checked the results against IGoR. A later analysis scored TCR-TCR, TCR-HLA and TCR-CMV co-occurrence with hypergeometric tests, applying a repertoire-size bias correction to TCR pairs. To estimate false discovery rates, a later analysis permuted the HLA or CMV assignments 20 times. In a later analysis, co-occurring TCRs were grouped using DBSCAN, and TCRdist sequence similarity was added for clustering within HLA-allele-positive subsets. Repertoires with fewer than 30,000 or more than 120,000 public chains, plus five repertoires with anomalous nucleotide sharing, were excluded from co-occurrence clustering. TCRdb re-hosts the immuneACCESS table, in-frame sequences only. Its copies lack some clones; in the studies checked, an unresolved V gene accounts for under half of them, and the cause for the rest is not known. The DNA gave D and trimming, while V, J and clone size come from that table. In all, the sample holds 90,000 to 120,000 clones, and approximately 80% of those were seen once. Approximately 4.2% of the sample comes from the top ten.

Sequenced sample: PBMCs. The rearranged chain carries TRBV10-1 and TRBJ2-1, and 7 bases in between align with TRBD2. The receptor was isolated from a male donor in good health and CMV-seronegative. The nucleotides are TGCGCCAGCAGTGAGTTGGGGACTACCGATGAGCAGTTCTTC. Translated, it reads CASSELGTTDEQFF.